A single TCR beta chain is shown here with its context. TCRdb used MiXCR to reprocess the 5' RACE reads, holding one entry per CDR3 protein. The sample shows roughly 100,000 distinct CDR3 sequences, 8.9% of them seen only once. The data stem from a study of T cells after yellow fever vaccination. This clonotype was obtained from a man aged 18 to 30 who received the YFV17D yellow fever vaccine. The input for sequencing was CD8+ T cells not binding an NS4B(214-222) dextramer, sorted from PBMCs, taken roughly 15 days after the first yellow fever vaccination.

The chain's CDR3 is CASRPTGGATEAFF. CDR3 DNA: TGTGCCAGCAGGCCCACCGGGGGTGCCACTGAAGCTTTCTTT. This chain links TRBV27 with TRBJ1-1; perhaps TRBD1 as D (5 bases). The CDR3 is 14 residues long. Trimming shortened V by 6 bases and J by 4 bases, and 15 bases separated the two germline ends. Per germline, CDR1 MNHEY and CDR2 SMNVEV (reference sequence).